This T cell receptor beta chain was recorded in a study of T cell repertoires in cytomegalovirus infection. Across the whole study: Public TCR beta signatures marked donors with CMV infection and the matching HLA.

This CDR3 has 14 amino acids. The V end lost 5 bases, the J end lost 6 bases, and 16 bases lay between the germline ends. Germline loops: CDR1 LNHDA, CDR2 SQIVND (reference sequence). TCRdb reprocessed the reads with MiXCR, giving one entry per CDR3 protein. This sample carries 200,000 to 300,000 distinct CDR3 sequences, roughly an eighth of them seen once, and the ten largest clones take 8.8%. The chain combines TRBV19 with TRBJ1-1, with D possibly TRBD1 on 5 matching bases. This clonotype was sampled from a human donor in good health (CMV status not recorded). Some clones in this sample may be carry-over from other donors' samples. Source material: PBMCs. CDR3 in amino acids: CASSLYTGPSEAFF. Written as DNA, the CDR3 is TGTGCCAGTAGTCTATATACAGGCCCTTCTGAAGCTTTCTTT.